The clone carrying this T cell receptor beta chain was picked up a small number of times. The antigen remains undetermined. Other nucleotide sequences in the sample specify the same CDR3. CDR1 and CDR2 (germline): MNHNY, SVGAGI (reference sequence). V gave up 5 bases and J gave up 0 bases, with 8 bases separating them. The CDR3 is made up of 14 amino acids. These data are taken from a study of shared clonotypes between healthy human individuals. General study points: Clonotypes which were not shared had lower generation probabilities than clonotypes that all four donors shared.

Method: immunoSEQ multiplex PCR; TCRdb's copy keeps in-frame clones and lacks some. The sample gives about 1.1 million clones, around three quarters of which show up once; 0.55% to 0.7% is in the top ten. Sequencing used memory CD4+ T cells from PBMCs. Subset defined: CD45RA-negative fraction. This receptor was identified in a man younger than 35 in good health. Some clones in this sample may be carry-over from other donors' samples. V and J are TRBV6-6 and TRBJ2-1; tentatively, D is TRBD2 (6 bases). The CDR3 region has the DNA TGTGCCAGCAGTCTCGGGGGCTCCTACAATGAGCAGTTCTTC. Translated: CASSLGGSYNEQFF.